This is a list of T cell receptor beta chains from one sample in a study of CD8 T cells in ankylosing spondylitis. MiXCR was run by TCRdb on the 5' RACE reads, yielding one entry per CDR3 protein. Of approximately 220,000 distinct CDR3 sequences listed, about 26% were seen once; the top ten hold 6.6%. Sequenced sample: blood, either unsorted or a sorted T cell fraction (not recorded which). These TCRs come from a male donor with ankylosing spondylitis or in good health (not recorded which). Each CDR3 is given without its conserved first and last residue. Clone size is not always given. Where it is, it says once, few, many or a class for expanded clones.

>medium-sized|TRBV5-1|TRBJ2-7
ASSLEGTGVFDEQY
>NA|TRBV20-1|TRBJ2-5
SAKWEGLETQY
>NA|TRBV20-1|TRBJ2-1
SARARGRSNNEQF
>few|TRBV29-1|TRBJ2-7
RMGLHEQY
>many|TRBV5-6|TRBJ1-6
ASSGNRGLNSPLH
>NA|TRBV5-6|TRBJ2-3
ASSLPGQGTDTQY
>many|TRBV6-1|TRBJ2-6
ASTPGLAGSSGANVLT
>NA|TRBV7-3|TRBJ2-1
ASSLQGLAGNEQF
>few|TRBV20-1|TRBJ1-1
SASQGGGNTEAF
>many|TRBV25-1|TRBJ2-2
ASSDSRQGGTGELF
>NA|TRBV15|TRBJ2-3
ATSVTGTDTQY
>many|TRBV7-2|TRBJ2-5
ASRVGVANQETQY
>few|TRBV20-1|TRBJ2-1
SARQTGTGNNEQF
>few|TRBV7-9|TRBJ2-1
ASSGRENEQF
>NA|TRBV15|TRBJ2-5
ATSRDLGQGGRETQY
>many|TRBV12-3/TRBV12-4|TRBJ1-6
ASSPVGAFLH
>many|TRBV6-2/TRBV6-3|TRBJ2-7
ASSYSARRPAYEQY
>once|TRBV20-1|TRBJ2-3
SARLTLGQGERTQY
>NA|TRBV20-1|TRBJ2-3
SAATRDPLSTDTQY
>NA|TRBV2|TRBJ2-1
ASARGTSGVEQF
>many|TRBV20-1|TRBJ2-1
SARPSGRVNNEQF
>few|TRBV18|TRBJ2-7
ASSPLTGKSSYEQY
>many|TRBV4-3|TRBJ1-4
ASSQHQGTNEKLF
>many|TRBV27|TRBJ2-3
ASTGAWASGRAGTQY
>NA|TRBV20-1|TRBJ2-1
SAREGRDEQF
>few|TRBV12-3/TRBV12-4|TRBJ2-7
ASSSPGGGPEQY
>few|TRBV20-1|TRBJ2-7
SAKTSGIYEQY
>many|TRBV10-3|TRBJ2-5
AISDADTQETQY
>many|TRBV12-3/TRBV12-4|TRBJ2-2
ASSLTRTGELF
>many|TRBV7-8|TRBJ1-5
ASSLWGNQPQH
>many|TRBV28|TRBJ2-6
ASSLVRDILNSGANVLT
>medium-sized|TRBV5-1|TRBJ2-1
ASKQDNNEQF
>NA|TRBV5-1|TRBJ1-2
ASSLAEEAVLYGYT
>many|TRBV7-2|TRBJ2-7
ASSPSRLAGGEQY
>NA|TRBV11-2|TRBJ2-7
ASSSFPPGRRAGSYEQY
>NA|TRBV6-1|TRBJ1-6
ASKAKTGAGNSPLH
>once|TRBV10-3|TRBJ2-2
AIRREGSTGELF
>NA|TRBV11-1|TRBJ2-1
ASSLGDSRYNEQF
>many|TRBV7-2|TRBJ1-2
ASSPGQAPVYGYT
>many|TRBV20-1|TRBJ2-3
SGLPWTGDGDTQY
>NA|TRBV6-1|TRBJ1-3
ASSESSSGNTIY